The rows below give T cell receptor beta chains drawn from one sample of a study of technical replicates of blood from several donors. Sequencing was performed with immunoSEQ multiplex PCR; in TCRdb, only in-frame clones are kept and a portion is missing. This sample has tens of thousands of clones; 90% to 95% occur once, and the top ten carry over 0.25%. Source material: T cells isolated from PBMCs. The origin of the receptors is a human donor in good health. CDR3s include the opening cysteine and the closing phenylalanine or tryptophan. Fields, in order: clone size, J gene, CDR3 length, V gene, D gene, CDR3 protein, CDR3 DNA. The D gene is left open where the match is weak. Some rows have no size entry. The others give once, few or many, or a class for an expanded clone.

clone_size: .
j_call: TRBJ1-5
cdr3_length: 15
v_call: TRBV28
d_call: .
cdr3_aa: CASSRETGLGQPQHF
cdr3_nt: TGTGCCAGCAGTCGGGAAACAGGGCTTGGTCAGCCCCAGCATTTT

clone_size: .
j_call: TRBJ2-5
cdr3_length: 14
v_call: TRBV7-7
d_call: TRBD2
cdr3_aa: CASSAAGGSETQYF
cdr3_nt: TGTGCCAGCAGCGCCGCGGGGGGCTCAGAGACCCAGTACTTC

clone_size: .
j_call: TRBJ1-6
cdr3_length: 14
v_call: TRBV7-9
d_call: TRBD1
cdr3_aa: CASRGWTGNSPLHF
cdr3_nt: TGTGCCAGCAGGGGCTGGACAGGGAATTCACCCCTCCACTTT

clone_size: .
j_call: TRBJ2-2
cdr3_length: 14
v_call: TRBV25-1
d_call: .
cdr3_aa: CASSEFQGTGELFF
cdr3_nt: TGTGCCAGCAGTGAGTTTCAGGGCACCGGGGAGCTGTTTTTT

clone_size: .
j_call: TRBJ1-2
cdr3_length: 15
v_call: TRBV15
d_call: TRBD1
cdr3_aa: CATSAQTGANYGYTF
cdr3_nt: TGTGCCACCAGCGCTCAGACAGGGGCTAACTATGGCTACACCTTC

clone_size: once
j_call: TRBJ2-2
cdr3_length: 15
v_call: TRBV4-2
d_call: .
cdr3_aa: CASSQERFSAGELFF
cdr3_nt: TGTGCCAGCAGCCAAGAAAGATTTAGCGCCGGGGAGCTGTTTTTT

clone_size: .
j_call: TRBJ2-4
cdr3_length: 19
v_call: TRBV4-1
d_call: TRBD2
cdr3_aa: CASSQDPLLRTSGENIQYF
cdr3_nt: TGCGCCAGCAGCCAAGATCCCCTTCTCAGGACTAGCGGAGAAAACATTCAGTACTTC

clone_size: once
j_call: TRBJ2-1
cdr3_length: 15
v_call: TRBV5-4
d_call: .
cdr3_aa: CASSLGRVRQNEQFF
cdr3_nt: TGTGCCAGCAGCTTGGGACGAGTGAGGCAGAATGAGCAGTTCTTC

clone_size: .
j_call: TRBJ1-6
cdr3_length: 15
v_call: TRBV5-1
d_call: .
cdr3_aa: CASSLGPGLDSPLHF
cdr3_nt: TGCGCCAGCAGCTTGGGTCCAGGATTAGATTCACCCCTCCACTTT

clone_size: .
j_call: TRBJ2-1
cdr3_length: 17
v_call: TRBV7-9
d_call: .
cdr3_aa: CASSLGDLRRGGNEQFF
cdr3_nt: TGTGCCAGCAGCTTAGGGGATTTAAGAAGAGGAGGCAATGAGCAGTTCTTC